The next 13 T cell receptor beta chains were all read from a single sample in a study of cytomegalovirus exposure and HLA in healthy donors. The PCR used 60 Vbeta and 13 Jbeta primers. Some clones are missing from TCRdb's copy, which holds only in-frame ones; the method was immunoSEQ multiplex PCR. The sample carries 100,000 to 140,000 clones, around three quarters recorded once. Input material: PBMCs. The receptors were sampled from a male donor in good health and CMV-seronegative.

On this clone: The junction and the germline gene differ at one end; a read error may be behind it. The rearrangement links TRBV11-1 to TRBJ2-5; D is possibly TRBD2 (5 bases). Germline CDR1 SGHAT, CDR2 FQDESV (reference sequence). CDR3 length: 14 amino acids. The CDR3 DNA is TGTGCCAGCAGATTAACGGGATTCCAAAAGACCCAGTACTTC. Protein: CASRLTGFQKTQYF. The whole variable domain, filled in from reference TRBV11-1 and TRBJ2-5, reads EAEVAQSPRYKITEKSQAVAFWCDPISGHATLYWYRQILGQGPELLVQFQDESVVDDSQLPKDRFSAERLKGVDSTLKIQPAELGDSAMYLCASRLTGFQKTQYFGPGTRLLVL.

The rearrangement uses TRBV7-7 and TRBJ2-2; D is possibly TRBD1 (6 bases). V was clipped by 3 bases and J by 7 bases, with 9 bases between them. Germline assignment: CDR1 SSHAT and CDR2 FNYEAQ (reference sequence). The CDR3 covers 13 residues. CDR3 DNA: TGTGCCAGCAGCTTTTCAGGGGTCGGGGAGCTGTTTTTT. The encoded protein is CASSFSGVGELFF. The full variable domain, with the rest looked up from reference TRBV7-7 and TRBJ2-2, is GAGVSQSPRYKVTKRGQDVTLRCDPISSHATLYWYQQALGQGPEFLTYFNYEAQPDKSGLPSDRFSAERPEGSISTLTIQRTEQRDSAMYRCASSFSGVGELFFGEGSRLTVL.

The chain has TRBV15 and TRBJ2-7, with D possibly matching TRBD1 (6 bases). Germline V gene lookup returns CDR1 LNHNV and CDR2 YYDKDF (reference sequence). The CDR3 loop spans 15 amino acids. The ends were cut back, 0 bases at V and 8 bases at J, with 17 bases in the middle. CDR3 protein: CATSRDLGAAQKQYF. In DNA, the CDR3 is TGTGCCACCAGCAGAGATCTGGGGGCGGCCCAAAAGCAGTACTTC.

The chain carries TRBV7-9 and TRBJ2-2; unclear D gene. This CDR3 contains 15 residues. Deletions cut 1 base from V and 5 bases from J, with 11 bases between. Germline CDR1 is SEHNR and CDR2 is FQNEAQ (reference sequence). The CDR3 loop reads CASSLELRGTGELFF. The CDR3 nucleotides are TGTGCCAGCAGCTTAGAGTTACGCGGAACCGGGGAGCTGTTTTTT.

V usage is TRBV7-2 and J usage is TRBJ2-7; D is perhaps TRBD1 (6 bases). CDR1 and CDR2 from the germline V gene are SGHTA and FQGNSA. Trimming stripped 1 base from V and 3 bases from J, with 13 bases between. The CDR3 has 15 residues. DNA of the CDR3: TGTGCCAGCAGCTTAGACCGGGACATCTTCTACGAGCAGTACTTC. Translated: CASSLDRDIFYEQYF.

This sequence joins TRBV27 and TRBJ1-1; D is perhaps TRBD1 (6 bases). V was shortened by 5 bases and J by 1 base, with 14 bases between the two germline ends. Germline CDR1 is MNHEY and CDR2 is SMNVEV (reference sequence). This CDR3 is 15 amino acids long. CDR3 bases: TGTGCCAGCAGTACCCTATCGACAGGGAACACTGAAGCTTTCTTT. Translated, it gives CASSTLSTGNTEAFF.

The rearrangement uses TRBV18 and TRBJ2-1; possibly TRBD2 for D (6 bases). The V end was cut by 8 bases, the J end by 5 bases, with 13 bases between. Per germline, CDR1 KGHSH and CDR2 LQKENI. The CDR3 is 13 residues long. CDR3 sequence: CASTSSSDNEQFF. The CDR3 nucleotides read TGTGCCAGCACGTCGTCTAGCGACAATGAGCAGTTCTTC.

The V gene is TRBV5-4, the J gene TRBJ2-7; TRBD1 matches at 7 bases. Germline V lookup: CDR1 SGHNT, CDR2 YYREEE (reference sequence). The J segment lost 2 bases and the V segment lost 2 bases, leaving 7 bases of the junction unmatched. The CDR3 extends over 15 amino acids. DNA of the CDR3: TGTGCCAGCAGCTTTCCCGGGACAGCCACCTACGAGCAGTACTTC. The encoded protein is CASSFPGTATYEQYF.

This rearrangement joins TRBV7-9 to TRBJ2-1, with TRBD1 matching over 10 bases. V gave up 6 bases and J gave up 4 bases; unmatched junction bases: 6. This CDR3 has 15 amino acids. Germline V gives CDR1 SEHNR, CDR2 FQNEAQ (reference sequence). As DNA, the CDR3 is TGTGCCAGCAGTTCCGGGACAGGGGCATACAATGAGCAGTTCTTC. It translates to CASSSGTGAYNEQFF.

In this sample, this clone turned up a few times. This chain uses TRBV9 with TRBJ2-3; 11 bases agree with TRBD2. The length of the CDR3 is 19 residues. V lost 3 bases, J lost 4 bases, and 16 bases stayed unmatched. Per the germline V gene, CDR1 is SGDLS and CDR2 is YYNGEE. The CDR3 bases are TGTGCCAGCAGCGCCAGACCGGGACTAGCGGTTACGGGTCCAGATACGCAGTATTTT. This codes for CASSARPGLAVTGPDTQYF.

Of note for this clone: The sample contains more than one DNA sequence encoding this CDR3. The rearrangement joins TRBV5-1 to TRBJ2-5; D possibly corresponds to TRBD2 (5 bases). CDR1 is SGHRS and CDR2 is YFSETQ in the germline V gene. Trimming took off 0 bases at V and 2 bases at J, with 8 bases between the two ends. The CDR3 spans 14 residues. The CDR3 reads CASSLVSGQETQYF. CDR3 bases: TGCGCCAGCAGCTTGGTGTCGGGGCAAGAGACCCAGTACTTC.

The CDR3 sequence is CASSEGGGSGNTIYF. The CDR3 coding sequence is TGTGCCAGCAGTGAAGGTGGCGGGTCTGGAAACACCATATATTTT. The gene calls are TRBV6-1 and TRBJ1-3, with D unresolved. Germline assignment: CDR1 MNHNS and CDR2 SASEGT. The CDR3 spans 15 residues. V gave up 1 base and J gave up 1 base, with 8 bases separating them.

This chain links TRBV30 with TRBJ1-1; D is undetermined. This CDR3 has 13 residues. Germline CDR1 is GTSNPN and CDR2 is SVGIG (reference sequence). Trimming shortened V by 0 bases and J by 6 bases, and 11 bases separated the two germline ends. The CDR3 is CAWSVLGWAEAFF. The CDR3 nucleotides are TGTGCCTGGAGTGTACTCGGGTGGGCTGAAGCTTTCTTT.